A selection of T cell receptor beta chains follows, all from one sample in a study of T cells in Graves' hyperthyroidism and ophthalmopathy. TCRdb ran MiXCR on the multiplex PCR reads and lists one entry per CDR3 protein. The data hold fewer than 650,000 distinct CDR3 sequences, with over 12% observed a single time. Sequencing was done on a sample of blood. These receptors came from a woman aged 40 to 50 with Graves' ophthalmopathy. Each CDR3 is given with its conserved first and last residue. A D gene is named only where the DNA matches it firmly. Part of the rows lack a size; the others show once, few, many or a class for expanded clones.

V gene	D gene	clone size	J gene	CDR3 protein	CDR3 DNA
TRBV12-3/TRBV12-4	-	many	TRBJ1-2	CASSLFYGYTF	TGTGCCAGCAGTTTGTTCTATGGCTACACCTTC
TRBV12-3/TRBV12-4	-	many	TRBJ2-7	CASSLEGLGQYF	TGTGCCAGCAGTTTAGAGGGGCTAGGGCAGTACTTC
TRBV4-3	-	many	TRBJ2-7	CASSQDSLQPGYEQYF	TGCGCCAGCAGCCAAGATTCACTTCAGCCGGGCTACGAGCAGTACTTC
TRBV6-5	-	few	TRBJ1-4	CASSLQGANEKLFF	TGTGCCAGCAGTTTACAGGGAGCTAATGAAAAACTGTTTTTT
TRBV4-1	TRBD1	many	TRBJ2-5	CASSQRYRGLEETQYF	TGCGCCAGCAGCCAAAGGTATAGGGGGCTAGAGGAGACCCAGTACTTC
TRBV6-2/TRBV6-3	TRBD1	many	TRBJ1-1	CASTWTGQNTEAFF	TGTGCCAGCACCTGGACAGGGCAGAACACTGAAGCTTTCTTT
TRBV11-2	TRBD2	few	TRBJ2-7	CASSDTSGSSYEQYF	TGTGCCAGCAGTGATACTAGCGGGTCTTCCTACGAGCAGTACTTC
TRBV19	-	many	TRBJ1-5	CASNKEGTKGNQPQHF	TGTGCCAGTAATAAAGAGGGGACAAAAGGCAATCAGCCCCAGCATTTT
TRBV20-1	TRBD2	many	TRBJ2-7	CSYSAGTYEQYF	TGCAGTTATTCAGCGGGGACCTACGAGCAGTACTTC
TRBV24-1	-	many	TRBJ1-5	CATSERASNQPQHF	TGTGCCACCAGTGAACGAGCGAGCAATCAGCCCCAGCATTTT
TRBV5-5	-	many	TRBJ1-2	CASSLEGSPLEPYGYTF	TGTGCCAGCAGCTTGGAAGGAAGTCCTCTTGAACCCTATGGCTACACCTTC
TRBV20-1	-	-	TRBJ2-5	CSAREWRQETQYF	TGCAGTGCTAGAGAATGGCGCCAAGAGACCCAGTACTTC
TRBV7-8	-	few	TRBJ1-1	CASSLARSGKNTEAFF	TGTGCCAGCAGCTTAGCGCGTTCAGGGAAGAACACTGAAGCTTTCTTT
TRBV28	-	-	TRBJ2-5	CASSLTSWRETQYF	TGTGCCAGCAGTTTAACATCCTGGAGAGAGACCCAGTACTTC
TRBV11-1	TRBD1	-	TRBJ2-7	CASSIAQGAPEEQYF	TGTGCCAGCAGCATAGCCCAGGGGGCGCCGGAAGAGCAGTACTTC
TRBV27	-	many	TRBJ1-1	CATSTSGDTEAFF	TGTGCCACTAGCACCTCAGGGGACACTGAAGCTTTCTTT
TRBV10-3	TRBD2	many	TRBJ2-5	CAIGASGRETQYF	TGTGCCATCGGTGCTAGCGGGAGGGAGACCCAGTACTTC
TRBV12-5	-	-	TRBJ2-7	CASIGRWDEQYF	TGTGCTAGTATAGGACGTTGGGACGAGCAGTACTTC
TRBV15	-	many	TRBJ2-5	CATSSGLLAGAQYF	TGTGCCACCAGCTCGGGACTGCTGGCTGGTGCCCAGTACTTC
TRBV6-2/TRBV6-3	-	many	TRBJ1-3	CASSYSTTISGNTIYF	TGTGCCAGCAGTTACTCGACGACTATCTCTGGAAACACCATATATTTT
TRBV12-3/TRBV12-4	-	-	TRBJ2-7	CASRAPGSYEQYF	TGTGCCAGCAGGGCCCCCGGAAGCTACGAGCAGTACTTC
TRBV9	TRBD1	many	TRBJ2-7	CASSVGTGAGQYF	TGTGCCAGCAGCGTAGGTACAGGGGCAGGGCAGTACTTC
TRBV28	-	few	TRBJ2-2	CASRRTRGTGELFF	TGTGCCAGCAGGCGCACCCGAGGCACCGGGGAGCTGTTTTTT
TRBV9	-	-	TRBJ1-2	CASSEAPYDYTF	TGTGCCAGCTCAGAGGCACCGTATGACTACACCTTC
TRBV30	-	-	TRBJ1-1	CAWNLPEGEDKTEAFF	TGTGCCTGGAACCTCCCAGAGGGGGAAGATAAGACTGAAGCTTTCTTT
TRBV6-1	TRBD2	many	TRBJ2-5	CASGPTSGRGETQYF	TGTGCCAGCGGACCAACTAGCGGGAGAGGAGAGACCCAGTACTTC
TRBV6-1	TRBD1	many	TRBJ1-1	CASSADRVRTEAFF	TGTGCCAGCAGCGCGGACAGGGTGAGGACTGAAGCTTTCTTT
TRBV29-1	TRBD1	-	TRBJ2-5	CSVDGTGGVETQYF	TGCAGCGTTGATGGGACAGGGGGCGTAGAGACCCAGTACTTC
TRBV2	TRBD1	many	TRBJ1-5	CASSKRSRTGGNQPQHF	TGTGCCAGCAGCAAAAGGTCGCGGACAGGGGGCAATCAGCCCCAGCATTTT
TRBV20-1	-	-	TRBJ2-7	CSARGASRRAIYELYF	TGCAGTGCTAGAGGGGCTAGCAGGAGGGCCATCTACGAGCTGTACTTC
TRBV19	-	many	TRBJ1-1	CASSIWGAEAEAFF	TGTGCCAGTAGTATATGGGGAGCGGAAGCTGAAGCTTTCTTT
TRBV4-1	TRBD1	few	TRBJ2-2	CASSQWTGKNTGELFF	TGCGCCAGCAGCCAGTGGACAGGGAAGAACACCGGGGAGCTGTTTTTT
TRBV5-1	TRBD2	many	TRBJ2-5	CASSPGLAGGPTETQYF	TGCGCCAGCAGCCCTGGACTAGCGGGAGGGCCCACGGAGACCCAGTACTTC
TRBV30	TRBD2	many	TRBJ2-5	CAWRGGQETQYF	TGTGCCTGGAGGGGGGGGCAAGAGACCCAGTACTTC
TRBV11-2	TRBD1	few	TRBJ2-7	CASSLGGQGHEQYF	TGTGCCAGCAGCTTAGGGGGACAGGGCCACGAGCAGTACTTC
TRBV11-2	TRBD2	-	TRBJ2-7	CASSLVWLEGLAGAYEQYF	TGTGCCAGCAGCTTAGTATGGTTGGAGGGGCTAGCGGGAGCCTACGAGCAGTACTTC
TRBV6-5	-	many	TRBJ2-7	CASSYVVTSPYEQYF	TGTGCCAGCAGTTACGTGGTAACAAGTCCCTACGAGCAGTACTTC
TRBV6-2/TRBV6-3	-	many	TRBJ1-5	CASRRGQNNQPQHF	TGTGCCAGCAGACGCGGACAGAACAATCAGCCCCAGCATTTT
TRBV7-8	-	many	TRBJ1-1	CASSRHRGAAVDTEAFF	TGTGCCAGCAGCCGTCACCGGGGGGCCGCCGTTGACACTGAAGCTTTCTTT
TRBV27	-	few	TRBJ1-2	CASTTFGLYGYTF	TGTGCCAGCACCACCTTTGGCCTCTATGGCTACACCTTC
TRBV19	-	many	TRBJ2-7	CASSFASTYEQYF	TGTGCCAGTAGTTTTGCGAGCACCTACGAGCAGTACTTC
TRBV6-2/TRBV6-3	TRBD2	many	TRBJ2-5	CASSSRTSGTTETQYF	TGTGCCAGCAGTTCCCGGACTAGCGGGACGACCGAGACCCAGTACTTC
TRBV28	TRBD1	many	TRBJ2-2	CASSLWDRATGELFF	TGTGCCAGCAGTTTATGGGACAGGGCCACCGGGGAGCTGTTTTTT
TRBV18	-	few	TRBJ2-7	CASSGGPPSYEQYF	TGTGCCAGCTCAGGAGGGCCTCCCTCCTACGAGCAGTACTTC
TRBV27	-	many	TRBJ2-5	CASRTRAAWETQYF	TGTGCCAGCCGGACGAGGGCCGCGTGGGAGACCCAGTACTTC
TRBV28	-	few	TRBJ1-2	CASIPGAGAGGYTF	TGTGCCAGCATCCCCGGGGCGGGGGCTGGAGGCTACACCTTC
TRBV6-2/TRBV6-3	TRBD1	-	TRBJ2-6	CASSYSRDSYSGANVLTF	TGTGCCAGCAGTTACTCCCGGGACAGCTACTCTGGGGCCAACGTCCTGACTTTC
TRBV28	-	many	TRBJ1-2	CASSLIWGSDYGYTF	TGTGCCAGCAGTTTGATATGGGGGAGCGACTATGGCTACACCTTC
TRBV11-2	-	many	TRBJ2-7	CASSLESGPWGYEQYF	TGTGCCAGCAGCTTAGAGAGCGGCCCATGGGGGTACGAGCAGTACTTC
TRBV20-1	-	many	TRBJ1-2	CSARDLMEGYTF	TGCAGTGCTAGAGATCTGATGGAAGGCTACACCTTC
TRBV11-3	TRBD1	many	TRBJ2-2	CASSSRQGTGELFF	TGTGCCAGCAGCTCTCGACAGGGAACCGGGGAGCTGTTTTTT